This T cell receptor (beta chain) was found in a study of Graves' ophthalmopathy and Graves' hyperthyroidism. General study points: The model forecast ophthalmopathy progression, reaching about 70% sensitivity and around 72% specificity. The 13-signature model separated ophthalmopathy from stable hyperthyroidism at almost 90% sensitivity and around 77% specificity.

Remarks on this clonotype: What it binds is unknown.

Patients were excluded if they had other autoimmune diseases or uncontrolled infections, and likewise if pregnancy or lactation applied. Orbital computed tomography, together with clinical symptoms, serum thyroxine, TRAb and thyroid ultrasound, was used for diagnosis. RNA transcripts were the template, and TCR beta CDR3 regions were amplified from them. The authors performed first-round RT-PCR with HTBI primers and then a second-round multiplex PCR. TCRdb re-analysed the multiplex PCR reads in MiXCR, keeping a single row per CDR3 protein. This table holds roughly 230,000 distinct CDR3 sequences, 20% to 25% found once. This CDR3 comprises 16 residues. V lost 7 bases and J lost 6, with 22 bases in between.

The sequenced sample was peripheral blood. The TCR was taken from a woman aged 45-60 years with Graves' ophthalmopathy. The V call is TRBV12-3 or TRBV12-4, the J call TRBJ2-1; D gene ambiguous. The CDR3 nucleotides are TGTGCCAGCATCCGGGCAGAGACTCTCGCTGGCAATGAGCAGTTCTTC. Translation: CASIRAETLAGNEQFF.